The clone carrying this T cell receptor (beta chain) was seen many times. The CDR3 is made up of 17 amino acids. The V and J ends lost 0 bases and 2 bases respectively, with 16 bases between them. Germline CDR1 is SGHKS and CDR2 is YYEKEE (reference sequence). RNA transcripts served as the template for amplifying TCR beta CDR3 regions. HTBI primers were used for first-round RT-PCR of the TCR CDR3. In TCRdb, the multiplex PCR reads were re-called with MiXCR into one record per CDR3 protein. Of 300,000 to 450,000 distinct CDR3 sequences in the sample, approximately 17% were seen once. The entry originates in a study of T cells in Graves' hyperthyroidism and ophthalmopathy. Study at large: Specimen type is peripheral blood, collected at initial diagnosis prior to any treatment.

Patients having uncontrolled infection, another autoimmune disease, pregnancy or lactation were not included. Blood was sampled at initial diagnosis of hyperthyroidism, prior to onset of any ophthalmopathy symptoms. Around 10 ml fresh peripheral blood yielded the PBMCs. The sample was blood. This clonotype was sampled from a woman aged 30 to 39 with Graves' hyperthyroidism that later progressed to Graves' ophthalmopathy. The V gene is TRBV5-5, the J gene TRBJ2-3; tentative D call: TRBD2 (8 bases). This chain's CDR3 is CASSLEGAGGPTDTQYF. DNA of the CDR3: TGTGCCAGCAGCTTGGAGGGGGCGGGGGGTCCCACAGATACGCAGTATTTT.